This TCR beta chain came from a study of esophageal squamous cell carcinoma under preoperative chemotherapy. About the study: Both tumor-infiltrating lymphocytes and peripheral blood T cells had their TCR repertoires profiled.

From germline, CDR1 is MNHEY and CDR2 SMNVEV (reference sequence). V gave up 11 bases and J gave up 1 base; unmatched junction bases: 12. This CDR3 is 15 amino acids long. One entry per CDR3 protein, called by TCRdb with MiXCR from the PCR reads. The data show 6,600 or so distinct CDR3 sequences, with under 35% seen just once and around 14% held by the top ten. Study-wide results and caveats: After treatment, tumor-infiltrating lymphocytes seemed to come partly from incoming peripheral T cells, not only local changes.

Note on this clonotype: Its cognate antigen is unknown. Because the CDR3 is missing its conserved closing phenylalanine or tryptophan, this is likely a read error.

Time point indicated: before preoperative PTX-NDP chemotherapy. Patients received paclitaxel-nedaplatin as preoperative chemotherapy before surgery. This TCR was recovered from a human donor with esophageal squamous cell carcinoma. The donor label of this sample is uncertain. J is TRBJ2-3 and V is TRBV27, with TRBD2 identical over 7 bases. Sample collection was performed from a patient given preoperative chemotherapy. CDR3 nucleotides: TGTGCCGGGAGTTCGGTTGCGGGAGGCACAGATACGCAGTATGTT. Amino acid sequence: CAGSSVAGGTDTQYV.